What follows are 20 T cell receptor beta chains derived from one specimen sequenced in a study of T cells in Graves' hyperthyroidism and ophthalmopathy. Researchers amplified the TCR beta CDR3 regions from RNA transcripts. An initial round of RT-PCR targeting the TCR CDR3 relied on the HTBI primer set. TCRdb analysed the multiplex PCR reads with MiXCR anew, one entry per CDR3 protein. The sample consists of about 350,000 distinct CDR3 sequences, 15% to 20% of them appearing once. Sequenced material: blood. The receptors here all came from a woman aged 40 to 50 with Graves' ophthalmopathy.

This clonotype was counted only a few times. The chain joins TRBV29-1 to TRBJ2-7, with TRBD2 matching over 10 bases. Germline V gene data show CDR1 as SQVTM and CDR2 as ANQGSEA. The CDR3 runs to 14 residues. J lost 1 base, V lost 4 bases, and 4 bases had no gene match. As DNA, the CDR3 is TGCAGCGTTGCTAGCGGGAGCTTGTCCTACGAGCAGTACTTC. Its translation is CSVASGSLSYEQYF.

This clonotype was seen many times. The chain couples TRBV6-2 or TRBV6-3 to TRBJ2-6; D gene ambiguous. Per the germline V gene, CDR1 is MNHEY and CDR2 is SVGEGT. The CDR3 totals 15 residues. Trimming stripped 1 base from V and 0 bases from J, with 4 bases between. The CDR3 here is CASSYWASGANVLTF. The CDR3 DNA reads TGTGCCAGCAGTTACTGGGCCTCTGGGGCCAACGTCCTGACTTTC.

Remarks on this clonotype: This may be a read error: a much more frequent sequence differs by one nucleotide. This chain links TRBV28 with TRBJ2-7; 9 bases fit TRBD1. Germline lookup yields CDR1 MDHEN and CDR2 SYDVKM. This CDR3 region has 16 residues. Germline trimming cut 6 bases from V and 4 bases from J; bases unmatched to any gene: 13. The CDR3 loop reads CASRRRGTGCLYEQYF. In DNA, the CDR3 is TGTGCCAGCAGAAGAAGAGGGACAGGGTGCTTGTACGAGCAGTACTTC.

This clonotype appeared many times. This chain joins TRBV7-9 and TRBJ2-7; TRBD2 might be the D (5 bases). CDR3 length equals 15 residues. Germline V lookup: CDR1 SEHNR, CDR2 FQNEAQ (reference sequence). V dropped 5 bases and J dropped 5 bases, with 19 bases sitting between them. CDR3 nucleotide sequence: TGTGCCAGCAGCCGTCCTAATTGGGGAGATGACGAGCAGTACTTC. This gives the protein CASSRPNWGDDEQYF.

In this sample, this clonotype turned up many times. The genes are TRBV7-9 and TRBJ2-7, with no clear D. The CDR3 contains 13 residues. CDR1 and CDR2 (germline): SEHNR, FQNEAQ (reference sequence). V was pared by 3 bases and J by 0 bases, with 6 bases between. The CDR3 DNA follows: TGTGCCAGCAGCTTCGAAAGCTCCTACGAGCAGTACTTC. Amino acids: CASSFESSYEQYF.

V is TRBV7-3 and J is TRBJ2-2; 9 nucleotides align to TRBD1. This CDR3 region has 14 residues. The J segment lost 4 bases and the V segment lost 6 bases, leaving 3 bases of the junction unmatched. CDR1 is SGHTA, CDR2 FQGTGA, per germline. CDR3 DNA sequence: TGTGCCAGCAGGGGACAGGGAGGCACCGGGGAGCTGTTTTTT. Protein product: CASRGQGGTGELFF.

This clonotype was found many times. The V gene is TRBV10-3, the J gene TRBJ2-7, with D tentatively TRBD2 (5 bases). This CDR3 is 12 amino acids long. CDR1 is ENHRY, CDR2 SYGVKD, per germline. Deletions cut 5 bases from V and 3 bases from J, with 8 bases between. DNA for the CDR3: TGTGCCATCAGTACGGGGAGCTACGAGCAGTACTTC. Encoded protein: CAISTGSYEQYF.

This clonotype was seen more than once but under ten times. The chain recombines TRBV28 with TRBJ2-4; D might be TRBD2 (6 bases). Per the germline V gene, CDR1 is MDHEN and CDR2 is SYDVKM. V lost 2 bases and J 2 bases, leaving 10 bases between the germline ends. The CDR3 contains 15 residues. The CDR3 is CASSLAGRPKNIQYF. The DNA of the CDR3 is TGTGCCAGCAGTTTAGCAGGGAGGCCCAAAAACATTCAGTACTTC.

The V and J genes are TRBV18 and TRBJ2-5, with D possibly matching TRBD1 (6 bases). Germline-derived CDR1 and CDR2 are KGHSH and LQKENI. V was clipped by 0 bases and J by 4 bases, with 15 bases between them. The CDR3 consists of 16 residues. CDR3 region: CASSPPGRDTRETQYF. The CDR3 nucleotides read TGTGCCAGCTCACCACCGGGCAGGGACACACGAGAGACCCAGTACTTC. Filled out from reference TRBV18 and TRBJ2-5, the complete variable domain reads NAGVMQNPRHLVRRRGQEARLRCSPMKGHSHVYWYRQLPEEGLKFMVYLQKENIIDESGMPKERFSAEFPKEGPSILRIQQVVRGDSAAYFCASSPPGRDTRETQYFGPGTRLLVL.

This clonotype was detected ten times or more. The chain couples TRBV2 to TRBJ2-7, with D maybe TRBD1 (6 bases). The CDR3 sequence is 13 residues long. Germline V CDR1 and CDR2: SNHLY, FYNNEI. The V and J ends lost 7 bases and 4 bases respectively, with 14 bases between them. The CDR3 protein is CASTRRTGYEQYF. The CDR3 DNA follows: TGTGCCAGCACCCGACGTACAGGGTACGAGCAGTACTTC.

This clonotype was detected ten times or more. V and J are TRBV7-8 and TRBJ2-7; 11 bases line up with TRBD2. The CDR3 consists of 17 residues. CDR1 is SGHVS and CDR2 is FQNEAQ in the germline V gene. The V gene end was trimmed by 2 bases and the J gene end by 3 bases; junction bases not matched to a gene: 9. DNA of the CDR3: TGTGCCAGCAGCTTATGGGTAGCGGGAGGGGTCTTCTACGAGCAGTACTTC. The encoded protein is CASSLWVAGGVFYEQYF.

This clonotype was detected ten times or more. The chain uses TRBV19 and TRBJ2-7; 10 bases map to TRBD1. J lost 1 base, V lost 10 bases, and 7 bases had no gene match. This CDR3 has 14 residues. Germline V gives CDR1 LNHDA, CDR2 SQIVND (reference sequence). CDR3 sequence reads: CATNDRGLSYEQYF. The CDR3 DNA sequence: TGTGCCACCAACGACAGGGGGCTTTCCTACGAGCAGTACTTC.

There are many counts of this clonotype. V and J are TRBV7-8 and TRBJ1-2; weak D call: TRBD1 (5 bases). The length of the CDR3 is 15 residues. Germline V lookup: CDR1 SGHVS, CDR2 FQNEAQ. Trimming stripped 5 bases from V and 4 bases from J, with 17 bases between. This CDR3 reads CASSGSDIYRYGYTF. For the CDR3, the DNA is TGTGCCAGCAGCGGTTCGGACATTTACCGCTATGGCTACACCTTC.

This clonotype appeared a single time. The V and J genes are TRBV7-9 and TRBJ2-5, with D possibly matching TRBD2 (6 bases). Per the germline V gene, CDR1 is SEHNR and CDR2 is FQNEAQ (reference sequence). This CDR3 has 14 amino acids. V dropped 5 bases and J dropped 1 base, with 11 bases sitting between them. CDR3 bases: TGTGCCAGCAGCGACGGGACTCTCCAAGAGACCCAGTACTTC. It yields the protein CASSDGTLQETQYF.

The rearrangement uses TRBV28 and TRBJ2-7; the D gene is possibly TRBD1 (5 bases). The J call is in doubt because the DNA end fits TRBJ2-1 better. Germline-derived CDR1 and CDR2 are MDHEN and SYDVKM. The CDR3 is 13 residues long. CDR3 DNA sequence: TGTGCCAGCAGCCCATTGGCAGGGTCCGAGCAGTTCTTC. It specifies CASSPLAGSEQFF.

In this sample, this clonotype turned up many times. The chain joins TRBV28 to TRBJ1-5, with 10 nucleotides matching TRBD1. This CDR3 region has 21 residues. Germline trimming cut 5 bases from V and 2 bases from J; bases unmatched to any gene: 21. Germline lookup yields CDR1 MDHEN and CDR2 SYDVKM. The CDR3 here is CASSRTAPKRTGGGGNQPQHF. The CDR3 bases are TGTGCCAGCAGTCGAACGGCCCCGAAACGGACAGGGGGTGGGGGCAATCAGCCCCAGCATTTT. The complete variable domain, with remaining parts taken from reference TRBV28 and TRBJ1-5, reads DVKVTQSSRYLVKRTGEKVFLECVQDMDHENMFWYRQDPGLGLRLIYFSYDVKMKEKGDIPEGYSVSREKKERFSLILESASTNQTSMYLCASSRTAPKRTGGGGNQPQHFGDGTRLSIL.

In its sample, this clonotype was seen many times. The chain combines TRBV10-2 with TRBJ2-2; 7 bases map to TRBD1. The junction had 5 bases not matched to a gene; V was cut back by 7 bases and J by 6 bases. CDR1 and CDR2 (germline): WSHSY, SAAADI. CDR3 length: 13 amino acids. The CDR3: CASTTTGAGELFF. CDR3 coding DNA: TGCGCCAGCACTACTACAGGGGCCGGGGAGCTGTTTTTT.

In this sample, this clonotype turned up many times. This chain uses TRBV20-1 with TRBJ1-1, with 8 bases aligning to TRBD1. This CDR3 is 16 amino acids long. V lost 4 bases, J lost 1 base, and 11 bases stayed unmatched. Germline loops: CDR1 DFQATT, CDR2 SNEGSKA (reference sequence). The CDR3 reads CSAKSSGGLPNTEAFF. The CDR3 DNA sequence: TGCAGTGCTAAATCGTCAGGGGGCTTACCGAACACTGAAGCTTTCTTT.

In its sample, this clonotype was seen many times. DNA for the CDR3: TGTGCCTGGAGTGTACTTGGGACAGGGATAACCGGGGAGCTGTTTTTT. Protein product: CAWSVLGTGITGELFF. The chain is built from TRBV30 and TRBJ2-2; TRBD1 matches 9 bases. In germline, CDR1 is GTSNPN, CDR2 SVGIG (reference sequence). The CDR3 has 16 residues. Losses at the gene ends were 0 bases for V and 5 bases for J; bases not matched to a gene: 7.

This clonotype occurred many times. The chain joins TRBV4-2 to TRBJ1-1, with D perhaps matching TRBD1 (5 bases). The length of the CDR3 is 13 residues. The V gene lost 2 bases and the J gene lost 7 bases, with 11 bases spanning the gap. Germline-derived CDR1 and CDR2 are LGHNA and YNFKEQ. The CDR3 sequence is CASSQSGLGEAFF. CDR3 nucleotide sequence: TGTGCCAGCAGCCAATCAGGGCTTGGTGAAGCTTTCTTT.